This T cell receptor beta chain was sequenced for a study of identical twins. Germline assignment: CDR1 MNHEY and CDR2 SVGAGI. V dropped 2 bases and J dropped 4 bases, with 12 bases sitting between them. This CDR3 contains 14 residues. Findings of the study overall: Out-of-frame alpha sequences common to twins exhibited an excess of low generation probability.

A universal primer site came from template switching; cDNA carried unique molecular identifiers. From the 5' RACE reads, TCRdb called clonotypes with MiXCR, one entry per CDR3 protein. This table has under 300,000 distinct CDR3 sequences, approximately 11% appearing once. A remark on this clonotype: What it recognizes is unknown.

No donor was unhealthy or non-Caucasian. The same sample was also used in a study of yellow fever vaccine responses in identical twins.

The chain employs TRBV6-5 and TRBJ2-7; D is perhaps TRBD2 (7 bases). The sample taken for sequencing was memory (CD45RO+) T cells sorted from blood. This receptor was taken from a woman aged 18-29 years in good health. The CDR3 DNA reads TGTGCCAGCAGTTACCGGGGGGCAGAGTACGAGCAGTACTTC. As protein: CASSYRGAEYEQYF.